A selection of T cell receptor beta chains follows, all from one sample in a study of Ad26.COV2.S vaccination and SARS-CoV-2 variants. Only in-frame clones appear in the TCRdb table, and some are missing; sequencing was by immunoSEQ multiplex PCR. The table includes 350,000 to 500,000 clones, less than 95% detected once. The specimen was peripheral blood, collected in a trial of Ad26.COV2.S vaccine versus placebo. These receptor sequences come from a person between 18 and 60 years old who received the Ad26.COV2.S COVID-19 vaccine or a placebo. Both conserved end residues are part of each CDR3. D genes are given only for firm matches. A clone size is listed for some rows: how often the clone was seen (once, few, many), or a class if it is expanded.

>TRBV4-1|NA|14|TRBJ2-1|TRBD2
TGCGCCAGCAGCCAAGTAAGCGGGAGCGTTGAGCAGTTCTTC
CASSQVSGSVEQFF
>TRBV2|NA|15|TRBJ2-1|TRBD2
TGTGCCAGCAGTGAGTCAGGCGGGAGTTGGCATGAGCAGTTCTTC
CASSESGGSWHEQFF
>TRBV7-9|NA|15|TRBJ1-5|NA
TGTGCCAGCAGCTTAGGGGAGGGGAGGTTAGAGCCCCAGCATTTT
CASSLGEGRLEPQHF
>TRBV28|NA|13|TRBJ1-1|NA
TGTGCCAGCAGTTTGACGAGGTACACTGAAGCTTTCTTT
CASSLTRYTEAFF
>TRBV7-2|NA|14|TRBJ1-2|NA
TGTGCCAGCAGCTTAGCGCTGAGGGAAGGCGGCTACACCTTC
CASSLALREGGYTF
>TRBV9|NA|13|TRBJ1-1|NA
NA
CASSVAGGTLDSF
>TRBV18|NA|15|TRBJ2-3|NA
TGTGCCAGCTCACCACAGCGACTAAGCACAGATACGCAGTATTTT
CASSPQRLSTDTQYF
>TRBV2|NA|12|TRBJ2-1|NA
TGTGCCAGCAGTGTCGACAGGCACGAGCAGTTCTTC
CASSVDRHEQFF
>TRBV19|NA|15|TRBJ2-7|NA
TGTGCCAGTAGTATGGGAACACCAAACTACTACGAGCAGTACTTC
CASSMGTPNYYEQYF
>TRBV28|NA|16|TRBJ2-3|TRBD1
TGTGCCAGCAGTTTATCCGGGACAGAGTTCACAGATACGCAGTATTTT
CASSLSGTEFTDTQYF
>TRBV10-3|once|14|TRBJ2-7|TRBD1
TGTGCCATCAGAACCCGGGACAGCTCCTACGAGCAGTACTTC
CAIRTRDSSYEQYF
>TRBV30|NA|15|TRBJ2-2|TRBD2
TGTGCCTGGAGTGCCATGACTAGCGGGGACGGGGAGCTGTTTTTT
CAWSAMTSGDGELFF
>TRBV6-5|NA|15|TRBJ1-6|NA
TGTGCCAGCAGCCCCGGGGGGGGCCTTAATTCACCCCTCCACTTT
CASSPGGGLNSPLHF
>TRBV5-5|NA|13|TRBJ1-5|NA
TGTGCCAGCAGCGAAGACGTAGATCAGCCCCAGCATTTT
CASSEDVDQPQHF
>TRBV23-1|once|14|TRBJ2-3|TRBD2
TGCGCCAGCAGTCATAAAGCGGGGGCGGATACGCAGTATTTT
CASSHKAGADTQYF
>TRBV15|NA|12|TRBJ2-5|NA
TGTGCCACCAGCAGAGCGGGAAAGACCCAGTACTTC
CATSRAGKTQYF
>TRBV10-3|NA|15|TRBJ1-5|TRBD1
TGTGCCATCAGTGACCCCGACAGGGGCGATCAGCCCCAGCATTTT
CAISDPDRGDQPQHF
>TRBV11-2|NA|15|TRBJ2-4|NA
TGTGCCAGCAGCTTCCAGGGGGGCCTAGGTACCATTCAGTACTTC
CASSFQGGLGTIQYF
>TRBV29-1|NA|11|TRBJ1-2|TRBD1
TGCAGCGTCCGGGACAGGGAAGGCTACACCTTC
CSVRDREGYTF
>TRBV7-2|NA|15|TRBJ2-3|TRBD1
TGTGCCAGCAGCCTGGGACAGGGAAACACAGATACGCAGTATTTT
CASSLGQGNTDTQYF
>TRBV3-1/TRBV3-2|NA|17|TRBJ2-5|TRBD2
TGTGCCAGCAGCCTACGACTAGCGGGCCCCTACCAAGAGACCCAGTACTTC
CASSLRLAGPYQETQYF
>TRBV7-2|NA|14|TRBJ1-1|NA
TGTGCCAGCAGCTTAGCTGTAAAGGGGTCGGGGGCTTTCTTT
CASSLAVKGSGAFF
>TRBV5-4|NA|15|TRBJ2-7|NA
TGTGCCAGCAGCTTGGGCGGGACCAATTCCTACGAGCAGTACTTC
CASSLGGTNSYEQYF
>TRBV4-3|NA|17|TRBJ2-7|TRBD2
TGCGCCAGCAGCCAACATCAAGCGGGAGTGGGGCCTAACGAGCAGTACTTC
CASSQHQAGVGPNEQYF
>TRBV10-3|NA|14|TRBJ2-7|TRBD1
TGTGCCATCAGCGAAAACAGGGGAGACTACGAGCAGTACTTC
CAISENRGDYEQYF
>TRBV7-3|NA|17|TRBJ2-1|TRBD2
TGTGCCAGCAGCTCGGGGACTAGCGAGAGCTCCTACAATGAGCAGTTCTTC
CASSSGTSESSYNEQFF
>TRBV12-3/TRBV12-4|NA|11|TRBJ2-7|NA
TGTGCCAGCAGTCCGCAACACGAGCAGTACTTC
CASSPQHEQYF
>TRBV10-3|once|15|TRBJ2-3|NA
TGTGCCATCAGTACGAGGGCGGTTAGCACAGATACGCAGTATTTT
CAISTRAVSTDTQYF
>TRBV15|NA|20|TRBJ2-3|NA
TGTGCCACCAGCAGAGATGCGGAGGGCAGGTTCTCCCATCGGGGGGATACGCAGTATTTT
CATSRDAEGRFSHRGDTQYF
>TRBV20-1|once|12|TRBJ2-6|NA
TGCAGTGCTAGTTCTGGGGCCAACGTCCTGACTTTC
CSASSGANVLTF
>TRBV5-5|NA|14|TRBJ2-7|NA
TGTGCCAGCACCTCAGGGGCGTCTCCCTACGAGCAGTACTTC
CASTSGASPYEQYF
>TRBV7-2|NA|13|TRBJ2-1|NA
TGTGCCAGTGGGTGGGACTCCTACAATGAGCAGTTCTTC
CASGWDSYNEQFF
>TRBV4-2|NA|16|TRBJ2-3|TRBD2
TGTGCCAGCAGCCAACTAGCGGGAGGGATCACAGATACGCAGTATTTT
CASSQLAGGITDTQYF